The subject of this entry is one T cell receptor beta chain. Its matching antigen is unknown. Several immunoSEQ 96-well plates shared each subset's DNA, each plate a replicate. TCRdb's table, derived via immunoSEQ multiplex PCR, lists solely in-frame clones and lacks some. The table records some 2,500,000 clones, less than 95% of them present only once. These data are taken from a study of shared clonotypes between healthy human individuals. Study results and caveats: Generally, estimated richness proved larger in naive subsets than it did in memory subsets.

The CDR3 covers 12 residues. Trimming stripped 6 bases from V and 6 bases from J, with 9 bases between. Germline V lookup: CDR1 MNHEY, CDR2 SMNVEV (reference sequence). The sequenced sample was naive CD4+ T cells from PBMCs. Subset of the sample: CD45RA+ positively selected. This TCR derives from a young man in good health. Some clones in this sample may be carry-over from other donors' samples. The rearrangement links TRBV27 to TRBJ2-1; no clear D gene. CDR3 sequence: CASRLMGNEQFF. DNA of the CDR3: TGTGCCAGCAGGCTGATGGGCAATGAGCAGTTCTTC.